This T cell receptor (beta chain) was obtained from a study of control samples from healthy donors and cancer patients. The protocol was immunoSEQ multiplex PCR, while the TCRdb copy is restricted to in-frame clones and leaves out a portion. This repertoire shows 90,000 to 100,000 clones, around three quarters found once; its top ten account for roughly a tenth. This CDR3 region has 16 residues. V lost 4 bases and J lost 0, with 11 bases in between. CDR1 and CDR2 (germline): SGDLS, YYNGEE. The TCR sequence derives from a woman under 40 in good health. The sequencing sample was made of blood. The chain joins TRBV9 to TRBJ2-6; D might be TRBD1 (6 bases). This CDR3 is CASSPRGNSGANVLTF. The CDR3 DNA reads as TGTGCCAGCAGCCCCAGGGGTAACTCTGGGGCCAACGTCCTGACTTTC.